This TCR beta chain was recorded in a study of blood T cell repertoires in COVID-19 (dated by TCRdb to the early 2020s). Concerning the study at large: The collaborator samples originated in the United States, Italy and Spain and spanned the acute and convalescent phases of COVID-19. The material from the prospective study consisted of cDNA or gDNA derived from T cells, B-cell-depleted T cells, or PBMCs. The dataset comprised deeply sampled blood TCRbeta repertoires from subjects exposed to, actively infected with, or recovered from COVID-19. The repertoires were made available in a free public database intended to serve as a resource for research on the immune response to SARS-CoV-2. The samples were drawn from two sources: the first 160 participants of the ongoing ImmuneRACE study, and 1,200 or so subjects contributed by 6 global collaborators. Nearly every sample came with metadata listing a de-identified subject ID, COVID-19 status, age in years and sex. Where HLA class I and class II types were available, the types were taken from metadata supplied by the sample provider, not from assay-based typing. On the study overall, not on this receptor specifically: The amount of clinical and demographic metadata varied by source and participant and was provided uncurated.

Participants in the prospective study were aged roughly 18 to 100 years, lived in about two dozen United States geographic areas, and enrolled through a virtual design. In the prospective study, participants were assigned to cohorts based on the clinical history participants reported in a screening survey and a study questionnaire. ImmuneRACE Cohort 3 recovered participants were defined by two consecutive negative NP/OP PCR tests, healthcare professional clearance, or symptom resolution. Each participant in the prospective study had whole blood, serum and a nasopharyngeal or oropharyngeal swab collected by mobile phlebotomists. Additional blood draws and questionnaires over an approximately 2-month period could optionally be provided by prospective study participants. Before DNA extraction, prospective study blood samples were shipped either frozen or at room temperature. The immunoSEQ Assay, a bias-controlled multiplex PCR, was used to amplify TCRbeta CDR3 regions from genomic DNA. The study's processing was this. Within the assay, amplification of reference gene primers was used to estimate how many nucleated cells each sample contained. To quantify the absolute abundance of each unique TCRbeta CDR3 rearrangement, sequence reads were collapsed and filtered. For each sample, productive Simpson clonality was calculated by taking the square root of Simpson's diversity index across productive rearrangements. Drawn from immuneACCESS, this table holds only the in-frame rearrangements with V and J called that TCRdb kept. Clones are partly lost; checked studies trace under half to an unresolved V gene and leave the rest unexplained. V, J and clone size are those of that table, while D and trimming were read from the DNA. The sample yields about 390,000 clones; about 87% were counted once. The ten largest clones add up to around 10% of the sample.

On this clone: This receptor's antigen is unknown. Base qualities are not provided; no much larger clone lies one nucleotide away.

V is cut by 0 bases and J by 10 bases, and the space between the germline ends is 10 bases. The germline V gene supplies CDR1 MGHRA and CDR2 YSYEKL. The CDR3 numbers 13 residues from cysteine through phenylalanine. Just the 39-base CDR3 DNA is kept, in frame starting at base 1. The TCR was taken from a woman between 50 and 59 years old who had recovered from COVID-19. The sequenced sample was PBMCs or T cells enriched from blood (not recorded which). The chain uses TRBV4-1 and TRBJ1-5, and the D gene may be TRBD1, 5 bases matching. The DNA sequence reads TGCGCCAGCAGCCAAGAGGACATGGGACCCCAGCATTTT. It translates to CASSQEDMGPQHF.